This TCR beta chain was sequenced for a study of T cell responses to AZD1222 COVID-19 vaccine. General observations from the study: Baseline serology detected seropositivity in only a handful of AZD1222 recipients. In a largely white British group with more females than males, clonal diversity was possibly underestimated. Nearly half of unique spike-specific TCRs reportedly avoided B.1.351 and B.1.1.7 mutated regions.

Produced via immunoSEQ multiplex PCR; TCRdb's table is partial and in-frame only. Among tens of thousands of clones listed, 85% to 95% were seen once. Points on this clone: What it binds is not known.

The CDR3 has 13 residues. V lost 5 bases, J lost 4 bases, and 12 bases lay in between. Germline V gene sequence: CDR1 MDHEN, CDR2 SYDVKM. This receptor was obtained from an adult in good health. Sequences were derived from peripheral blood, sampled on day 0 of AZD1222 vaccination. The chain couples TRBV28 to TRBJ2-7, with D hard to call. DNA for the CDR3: TGTGCCAGCAGTACTTATATGGGGTACGAGCAGTACTTC. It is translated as CASSTYMGYEQYF.